A selection of T cell receptor beta chains follows, all from one sample in a study of shared clonotypes between healthy human individuals. The table came from immunoSEQ multiplex PCR; TCRdb's copy has only in-frame clones and leaves some out. The data show some 1 million clones, about 80% seen once. The material sequenced was memory CD4+ T cells sorted from blood. The receptors were gathered from a man aged 18 to 30 in good health. The conserved cysteine and the conserved F or W are not part of the CDR3 here.

TRBV11-2	ASSLDWNNNEQF
TRBV18	ASSSRVSTDTQY
TRBV5-5	ASSYIPNTEAF
TRBV23-1	ASRREGAYEQY
TRBV2	ASSQQGGGTGEQF
TRBV5-1	ASSTGTGLSLMNTEAF
TRBV18	ASSPSGTAYEQY
TRBV5-1	ASSFLADEQF
TRBV6-5	ASVGRPDGGYT
TRBV10-3	AISGLLNTQY
TRBV7-2	ASSSRITNEKLF
TRBV11-2	ASSLTGEESPLH
TRBV15	ATSRDGSTDTQY
TRBV7-2	ASSFLAGVYNEQF
TRBV18	ASSPAARGVSYNEQF
TRBV7-9	ASTPTGQGVNEQF
TRBV28	ASSFRGRVETEAF
TRBV20-1	SAREAIGYT
TRBV2	ASKQGTTNEKLF
TRBV30	AWSGSYEQY
TRBV30	AWSVWGEQF
TRBV5-4	ASSSDRYGYT
TRBV4-1	ASSQRGGEGYT
TRBV6-5	ASSYGAGLNQPQH
TRBV30	AWSGGENQPQH
TRBV27	ASSGRSTGNTIY
TRBV5-1	ASSVGTGNQPQH
TRBV28	ASRGALYEQY
TRBV7-6	ASSQRDGKANYGYT
TRBV6-4	ATDRCRRAEAF
TRBV7-2	ASSGLGLVSSGANVLT
TRBV7-9	ASGQGAGNTIY
TRBV7-6	ASSPTGQGYYNSPLH
TRBV2	ASSEALRDHGPEQY
TRBV28	ASSFLGLAGGQF
TRBV30	AWSVPRFFYEQY
TRBV19	ASSIEKGARSPLH
TRBV9	ASSVGGVSNTEAF
TRBV4-2	ASSQDSGNSPLH
TRBV9	ASSVKLAGNNEQF
TRBV5-1	ASSYQLSQETQY
TRBV4-2	ASSPGLAGGPSTDTQY
TRBV4-1	ASSQLGIQGYEKLF
TRBV6-5	ASSYSAARGTEAF
TRBV28	ASSLDRQEAF
TRBV18	ASSLGDYNSPLH
TRBV5-1	ASSLSTGPYEQY
TRBV27	ASSLWRGGEAF
TRBV5-6	ASSNPPGPKETQY
TRBV6-1	ASSERSGGADEQF
TRBV11-2	ASSFLADQETQY
TRBV29-1	SASLPRGFPEAF
TRBV29-1	SVETSANTIY
TRBV29-1	SVIGSDFRAKNIQY
TRBV9	ASSASTGLTNEKLF